The 30 T cell receptor beta chains reported below all come from one sample, sequenced in a study of shared clonotypes between healthy human individuals. Libraries were prepared by immunoSEQ multiplex PCR; TCRdb keeps only in-frame clonotypes and omits some of them. The sample carries roughly 400,000 clones, 90% to 98% recorded once. The sequenced sample was memory CD8+ T cells sorted from blood. Indicated subset: CD45RO+ cells pooled with CCR7-negative TemRA cells. The receptor source for this set is a man younger than 40 in good health.

The chain recombines TRBV11-2 with TRBJ2-3, with TRBD2 matching over 7 bases. Germline values: CDR1 SGHAT, CDR2 FQNNGV. This CDR3 has 17 amino acids. The trim removed 4 bases at V and 5 bases at J, leaving 15 bases unmatched. The CDR3 DNA is TGTGCCAGCAGCTCACGCCGGGGCGGGAGAAGTAAAGATACGCAGTATTTT. Encoded protein: CASSSRRGGRSKDTQYF.

The rearrangement links TRBV9 to TRBJ1-4; TRBD1 matches at 8 bases. V shed 0 bases and J 7 bases; nucleotides not matched to a gene: 5. This CDR3 has 15 residues. Germline V gene sequence: CDR1 SGDLS, CDR2 YYNGEE. The CDR3 region has the DNA TGTGCCAGCAGCGTAGAAGGTCAGGGGGCTGAAAAACTGTTTTTT. It specifies CASSVEGQGAEKLFF.

The chain has TRBV7-2 and TRBJ1-2; tentative D call: TRBD1 (5 bases). CDR1 is SGHTA, CDR2 FQGNSA, per germline. V was pared by 1 base and J by 3 bases, with 12 bases between. The CDR3 runs 15 residues. CDR3 region: CASSLDPQGDYGYTF. As DNA, the CDR3 is TGTGCCAGCAGCTTAGATCCCCAGGGTGACTATGGCTACACCTTC.

Regarding this clone: Different DNA sequences within this sample yield the same CDR3. This chain uses TRBV9 with TRBJ2-2, with D uncertain. The V and J ends lost 0 bases and 6 bases respectively, with 6 bases between them. CDR1 and CDR2 (germline): SGDLS, YYNGEE. CDR3 size: 13 residues. CDR3 in amino acids: CASSVEGAGELFF. The CDR3 region has the DNA TGTGCCAGCAGCGTAGAGGGCGCCGGGGAGCTGTTTTTT.

The J gene is TRBJ1-1, the V gene TRBV20-1; D unresolved. The CDR3 runs 11 residues. The germline V and J ends were trimmed by 6 bases and 11 bases, with 16 bases remaining between them. Germline CDR1 reads DFQATT; CDR2 reads SNEGSKA (reference sequence). The CDR3 loop reads CSAPPGSGAFF. The CDR3 DNA follows: TGCAGTGCCCCCCCAGGCTCGGGGGCTTTCTTT.

The CDR3 sequence is CAISGGSPNEQYF. The CDR3 bases are TGTGCCATCAGCGGAGGCTCTCCCAACGAGCAGTACTTC. This chain links TRBV10-3 with TRBJ2-7, with a weak D call TRBD2 (5 bases). This CDR3 comprises 13 residues. Trimming took 6 bases from V and 5 from J, leaving 14 bases between them. Germline-derived CDR1 and CDR2 are ENHRY and SYGVKD.

The chain employs TRBV2 and TRBJ2-7; D is undetermined. The V and J ends lost 0 bases and 4 bases respectively, with 4 bases between them. The germline CDR1 and CDR2 sequences are SNHLY and FYNNEI. This CDR3 has 12 amino acids. The CDR3 region is CASSEARYEQYF. CDR3 nucleotides: TGTGCCAGCAGTGAAGCCAGGTACGAGCAGTACTTC.

Worth noting for this clone: This same CDR3 is encoded by further DNA sequences in the sample. The chain carries TRBV5-4 and TRBJ2-7; no reliable D call. V lost 0 bases, J lost 0 bases, and 7 bases lay in between. CDR1 and CDR2 (germline): SGHNT, YYREEE (reference sequence). This CDR3 is built from 14 residues. As DNA, the CDR3 is TGTGCCAGCAGCTTGGCCGGCGGCTCCTACGAGCAGTACTTC. It is translated as CASSLAGGSYEQYF.

This clone was counted once. The rearrangement joins TRBV10-3 to TRBJ2-7; a possible D gene is TRBD2 (5 bases). Trimming took 11 bases from V and 7 from J, leaving 24 bases between them. CDR3 size: 14 residues. CDR1 is ENHRY, CDR2 SYGVKD, per germline. As DNA, the CDR3 is TGTGCCTCCGAGGGTGGCAGCACCAAGGCGGAGCAGTACTTC. Protein: CASEGGSTKAEQYF.

The chain recombines TRBV7-2 with TRBJ2-1; TRBD2 aligns across 8 bases. CDR1 and CDR2 (germline): SGHTA, FQGNSA. J gave up 3 bases and V 5 bases, and 6 bases lay outside the gene matches. The CDR3 sequence is 15 residues long. CDR3 loop: CASSPTSGYYNEQFF. CDR3 bases: TGTGCCAGCAGCCCTACTAGCGGTTACTACAATGAGCAGTTCTTC.

This rearrangement joins TRBV7-2 to TRBJ2-7; no reliable D call. The CDR3 spans 12 residues. Germline V lookup: CDR1 SGHTA, CDR2 FQGNSA. Trimming cost V 5 bases and J 3 bases, with 8 bases left between them. The CDR3 nucleotides read TGTGCCAGCAGCCGAGTGGACTACGAGCAGTACTTC. Protein sequence: CASSRVDYEQYF.

The V call is TRBV10-2, the J call TRBJ2-5, with TRBD2 as a possible D gene (5 bases). V was shortened by 4 bases and J by 4 bases, with 13 bases between the two germline ends. The germline gives CDR1 WSHSY, CDR2 SAAADI. CDR3 length equals 14 residues. The CDR3 loop reads CASSVTGGSETQYF. In DNA, the CDR3 is TGCGCCAGCAGTGTGACCGGCGGGTCAGAGACCCAGTACTTC.

V and J are TRBV5-6 and TRBJ2-7; 9 bases are shared with TRBD1. The trim removed 8 bases at V and 3 bases at J, leaving 9 bases unmatched. In germline, CDR1 is SGHDT, CDR2 YYEEEE. This CDR3 contains 14 residues. The CDR3 DNA sequence: TGTGCCAGTAGAAGAAAGGGACAGGGCTACGAGCAGTACTTC. Its translation is CASRRKGQGYEQYF. Supplemented by reference TRBV5-6 and TRBJ2-7, the full variable domain reads DAGVTQSPTHLIKTRGQQVTLRCSPKSGHDTVSWYQQALGQGPQFIFQYYEEEERQRGNFPDRFSGHQFPNYSSELNVNALLLGDSALYLCASRRKGQGYEQYFGPGTRLTVT.

The chain combines TRBV11-2 with TRBJ2-7; TRBD1 matches 10 bases. The V segment lost 1 base and the J segment 5 bases; nucleotides outside the gene matches: 5. The CDR3 is made up of 15 amino acids. Looked up from germline, CDR1 is SGHAT and CDR2 is FQNNGV. The CDR3 DNA reads TGTGCCAGCAGCTTAGCTCTCGGACAGGGGGACGAGCAGTACTTC. Translating gives CASSLALGQGDEQYF.

In DNA, the CDR3 is TGTGCCAGCAGCTTACAGTACGAGCAGTACTTC. Its protein product is CASSLQYEQYF. This chain uses TRBV11-2 with TRBJ2-7; D not certain. V was clipped by 2 bases and J by 4 bases, with 3 bases between them. The CDR3 covers 11 residues. Germline CDR1 and CDR2: SGHAT and FQNNGV.

V is TRBV2 and J is TRBJ1-6, with D possibly being TRBD1 (5 bases). This CDR3 contains 13 residues. Germline V gene lookup returns CDR1 SNHLY and CDR2 FYNNEI. V lost 8 bases and J 12 bases, leaving 17 bases between the germline ends. In nucleotides, the CDR3 is TGTGCCAGCGTGGGTAGGGACCTTGGACCCCTCCACTTT. This translates into CASVGRDLGPLHF.

The chain uses TRBV27 and TRBJ2-1; possible D gene TRBD1, 6 bases. Germline V gene lookup returns CDR1 MNHEY and CDR2 SMNVEV (reference sequence). This CDR3 has 16 amino acids. The ends were cut back, 5 bases at V and 4 bases at J, with 18 bases in the middle. This chain's CDR3 is CASSPWDTATYNEQFF. The CDR3 region has the DNA TGTGCCAGCAGTCCCTGGGACACGGCAACTTACAATGAGCAGTTCTTC.

The chain joins TRBV6-5 to TRBJ1-1; D unclear. CDR1 is MNHEY and CDR2 is SVGAGI in the germline V gene. The CDR3 extends over 13 amino acids. The V end was cut by 8 bases, the J end by 3 bases, with 13 bases between. DNA of the CDR3: TGTGCCAGCTTCCTACCTCAGCACACTGAAGCTTTCTTT. This sequence encodes CASFLPQHTEAFF.

This sequence joins TRBV11-1 and TRBJ2-2; perhaps TRBD2 as D (6 bases). Per germline, CDR1 SGHAT and CDR2 FQDESV (reference sequence). Trimming removed 6 bases from V and 5 bases from J, with 10 bases in between. This CDR3 region has 13 residues. In DNA, the CDR3 is TGTGCCAGCAGAACACGGGGGACCGGGGAGCTGTTTTTT. Translation gives CASRTRGTGELFF.

Note on this clone: The sample has other DNA sequences that encode this CDR3 too. The chain employs TRBV7-6 and TRBJ2-6; D unresolved. V was clipped by 1 base and J by 2 bases, with 3 bases between them. Germline V gene sequence: CDR1 SGHVS, CDR2 FNYEAQ. CDR3 length equals 14 residues. The CDR3 here is CASSLVAGANVLTF. CDR3 DNA: TGTGCCAGCAGCTTAGTAGCTGGGGCCAACGTCCTGACTTTC.

This clone was counted once. The chain links TRBV10-3 to TRBJ2-2; unclear D gene. CDR3 length equals 13 residues. Germline V gene lookup returns CDR1 ENHRY and CDR2 SYGVKD. V shed 8 bases and J shed 2 bases, with 9 bases lying between them. The CDR3 loop is CAISRSNTGELFF. The CDR3 nucleotides read TGTGCCATCTCCAGGTCCAACACCGGGGAGCTGTTTTTT.

The chain uses TRBV28 and TRBJ1-2; D gene ambiguous. The germline gives CDR1 MDHEN, CDR2 SYDVKM. The CDR3 is 13 amino acids. V dropped 2 bases and J dropped 3 bases, with 7 bases sitting between them. CDR3 in DNA: TGTGCCAGCAGTTTAAGTGCAGACTATGGCTACACCTTC. Amino acid sequence: CASSLSADYGYTF.

V gene TRBV7-9 combines with J gene TRBJ2-7; tentatively, D is TRBD1 or TRBD2 (5 bases each). V lost 6 bases, J lost 4 bases, and 16 bases lay in between. Germline lookup yields CDR1 SEHNR and CDR2 FQNEAQ (reference sequence). This CDR3 has 14 amino acids. For the CDR3, the DNA is TGTGCCAGCAGTTCGGGACGGTTGGATTACGAGCAGTACTTC. This translates into CASSSGRLDYEQYF. Based on the CDR3 plus reference TRBV7-9 and TRBJ2-7, the full variable domain is DTGVSQNPRHKITKRGQNVTFRCDPISEHNRLYWYRQTLGQGPEFLTYFQNEAQLEKSRLLSDRFSAERPKGSFSTLEIQRTEQGDSAMYLCASSSGRLDYEQYFGPGTRLTVT.

In DNA form, the CDR3 reads TGCAGCGGGAAGAGGACAGGGTATCGGATGGAAGGTACGCAGTATTTT. Encoded protein: CSGKRTGYRMEGTQYF. The J gene is TRBJ2-3, the V gene TRBV29-1; 8 bases are a match to TRBD1. The CDR3 covers 16 residues. Per the germline V gene, CDR1 is SQVTM and CDR2 is ANQGSEA. J lost 8 bases, V lost 7 bases, and 20 bases had no gene match.

Turning to this clone: Other nucleotide sequences from this sample produce the same CDR3. V gene TRBV28 combines with J gene TRBJ1-1; D uncertain. V was shortened by 4 bases and J by 2 bases, with 8 bases between the two germline ends. Germline-derived CDR1 and CDR2 are MDHEN and SYDVKM. The length of the CDR3 is 13 residues. The CDR3 DNA is TGTGCCAGCAGTTGGGGTCCCAACACTGAAGCTTTCTTT. It is translated as CASSWGPNTEAFF.

The V and J genes are TRBV6-6 and TRBJ2-3, with D perhaps TRBD2 (5 bases). CDR1 is MNHNY, CDR2 SVGAGI, per germline (reference sequence). Between the trimmed V and J ends, which lost 5 bases and 2 bases, there was a span of 14 bases. There are 15 residues in the CDR3. CDR3 nucleotides: TGTGCCAGCAGTCGCCCACTAGAGGACACAGATACGCAGTATTTT. This translates into CASSRPLEDTDTQYF.

This clone has just one count. V gene TRBV7-2 combines with J gene TRBJ2-1; perhaps TRBD1 as D (6 bases). The CDR3 extends over 15 amino acids. Germline CDR1 reads SGHTA; CDR2 reads FQGNSA. V lost 5 bases to trimming and J lost 3 bases, with 14 bases between them. In DNA, the CDR3 is TGTGCCAGCAGCATTTTTGGGGGCGACTACAATGAGCAGTTCTTC. Amino acid sequence: CASSIFGGDYNEQFF.

The chain couples TRBV6-6 to TRBJ1-2; no reliable D call. CDR3 length: 12 amino acids. The germline V and J ends were trimmed by 7 bases and 8 bases, with 14 bases remaining between them. The germline CDR1 and CDR2 sequences are MNHNY and SVGAGI (reference sequence). The CDR3 loop reads CASISRSWGYTF. In DNA, the CDR3 is TGTGCCAGCATCTCTAGGTCGTGGGGCTACACCTTC.

The chain joins TRBV5-1 to TRBJ2-2; D not resolved. V was clipped by 0 bases and J by 6 bases, with 9 bases between them. Looked up from germline, CDR1 is SGHRS and CDR2 is YFSETQ. The CDR3 is 14 amino acids. The CDR3 spells CASSLALASGELFF. Here the CDR3 DNA reads TGCGCCAGCAGCTTGGCCTTAGCTTCCGGGGAGCTGTTTTTT.

This sequence joins TRBV30 and TRBJ2-1; 9 bases map to TRBD2. CDR3 length: 15 residues. Germline values: CDR1 GTSNPN, CDR2 SVGIG (reference sequence). The V segment lost 3 bases and the J segment 3 bases; nucleotides outside the gene matches: 6. CDR3 loop: CAWRGLAGNYNEQFF. Written as DNA, the CDR3 is TGTGCCTGGAGAGGGCTAGCGGGAAACTACAATGAGCAGTTCTTC.